Presented here are 5 T cell receptor beta chains from one specimen sequenced in a study of blood T cell repertoires in COVID-19. TCRdb's copy holds only in-frame clones and misses some; the assay was immunoSEQ multiplex PCR. The sample consists of fewer than 250,000 clones, approximately 90% of them appearing once. Sequencing was carried out using peripheral blood. The receptors stem from a man aged 40-55 years with acute or convalescent COVID-19.

This rearrangement joins TRBV6-9 to TRBJ2-5; tentative D call: TRBD2 (6 bases). V gave up 3 bases and J gave up 4 bases, with 15 bases separating them. CDR3 length: 15 residues. Germline V gene lookup returns CDR1 MNHGY and CDR2 SVAAGI. CDR3 in DNA: TGTGCCAGCAGTTACCCCCCCGGGGGAAGAGAGACCCAGTACTTC. It yields the protein CASSYPPGGRETQYF.

This chain connects TRBV19 to TRBJ2-1; 9 bases fit TRBD1. Looked up from germline, CDR1 is LNHDA and CDR2 is SQIVND (reference sequence). The CDR3 covers 13 residues. V shed 6 bases and J 6 bases; nucleotides not matched to a gene: 3. CDR3 amino acids: CASRGQGINEQFF. The CDR3 nucleotides read TGTGCCAGTAGGGGACAGGGCATCAATGAGCAGTTCTTC.

CDR3 in amino acids: CASSPGVTQYF. CDR3 nucleotides: TGTGCCAGCAGCCCCGGGGTTACGCAGTATTTT. The chain has TRBV11-2 and TRBJ2-3, with D perhaps matching TRBD2 (5 bases). There are 11 residues in the CDR3. Germline CDR1 and CDR2: SGHAT and FQNNGV. V lost 5 bases, J lost 8 bases, and 8 bases lay in between.

The chain combines TRBV4-1 with TRBJ2-5; TRBD1 agrees at 9 bases. The CDR3 has 16 amino acids. Germline CDR1 reads MGHRA; CDR2 reads YSYEKL. V lost 3 bases to trimming and J lost 0 bases; unmatched junction nucleotides: 5. For the CDR3, the DNA is TGCGCCAGCAGCCAGGGAGGACAGGGGTACCAAGAGACCCAGTACTTC. Protein: CASSQGGQGYQETQYF.

The chain uses TRBV30 and TRBJ2-5; TRBD2 aligns across 9 bases. There are 16 residues in the CDR3. Germline V gene data show CDR1 as GTSNPN and CDR2 as SVGIG (reference sequence). Trimming took 1 base from V and 4 from J; bases not matched to a gene: 10. CDR3 residues: CAWSEGLAGFSETQYF. CDR3 nucleotides: TGTGCCTGGAGTGAGGGCCTAGCGGGATTCTCAGAGACCCAGTACTTC. The whole variable domain, filled in from reference TRBV30 and TRBJ2-5, reads SQTIHQWPATLVQPVGSPLSLECTVEGTSNPNLYWYRQAAGRGLQLLFYSVGIGQISSEVPQNLSASRPQDRQFILSSKKLLLSDSGFYLCAWSEGLAGFSETQYFGPGTRLLVL.